What follows are 25 T cell receptor beta chains derived from one specimen sequenced in a study of OX40 agonist ivuxolimab in advanced cancers. Only in-frame clones appear in the TCRdb table, and some are missing; sequencing was by immunoSEQ multiplex PCR. The sample carries about 24,000 clones, roughly 84% recorded once. The sequencing used CD4+ or CD8+ T cells sorted from blood, collected in a trial of the OX40 agonist ivuxolimab. These receptors were taken from an adult with an advanced solid tumor such as melanoma, head and neck, liver or kidney cancer.

The rearrangement links TRBV18 to TRBJ1-4, with a weak D call TRBD1 (6 bases). From germline, CDR1 is KGHSH and CDR2 LQKENI. The CDR3 has 15 amino acids. The V end lost 6 bases, the J end lost 4 bases, and 15 bases lay between the germline ends. CDR3 sequence reads: CASSSLGAGNEKLFF. DNA of the CDR3: TGTGCCAGCTCTTCCCTGGGGGCTGGTAATGAAAAACTGTTTTTT. The whole variable domain, remainder taken from reference TRBV18 and TRBJ1-4, is NAGVMQNPRHLVRRRGQEARLRCSPMKGHSHVYWYRQLPEEGLKFMVYLQKENIIDESGMPKERFSAEFPKEGPSILRIQQVVRGDSAAYFCASSSLGAGNEKLFFGSGTQLSVL.

V and J are TRBV19 and TRBJ2-7; 9 positions match TRBD1. The CDR3 is made up of 14 amino acids. Germline-derived CDR1 and CDR2 are LNHDA and SQIVND (reference sequence). Losses at the gene ends were 4 bases for V and 3 bases for J; bases not matched to a gene: 4. The CDR3, as DNA: TGTGCCAGTAGTACCGGGACAGGGTTCTACGAGCAGTACTTC. As protein: CASSTGTGFYEQYF. Using reference TRBV19 and TRBJ2-7 for the parts outside the CDR3, the full variable domain is DGGITQSPKYLFRKEGQNVTLSCEQNLNHDAMYWYRQDPGQGLRLIYYSQIVNDFQKGDIAEGYSVSREKKESFPLTVTSAQKNPTAFYLCASSTGTGFYEQYFGPGTRLTVT.

This clone was recorded once. The genes are TRBV2 and TRBJ1-3; D is possibly TRBD1 (6 bases). Deletions cut 4 bases from V and 0 bases from J, with 10 bases between. Germline V gene data show CDR1 as SNHLY and CDR2 as FYNNEI. The CDR3 covers 15 residues. The CDR3: CASSGQVHSGNTIYF. In DNA, the CDR3 is TGTGCCAGCAGTGGACAGGTCCACTCTGGAAACACCATATATTTT.

The chain combines TRBV6-6 with TRBJ1-2, with a tentative D call TRBD1 (5 bases). CDR1 is MNHNY, CDR2 SVGAGI, per germline (reference sequence). V was clipped by 11 bases and J by 1 base, with 11 bases between them. CDR3 length equals 12 residues. CDR3 in amino acids: CAAHRSNYGYTF. CDR3 coding DNA: TGTGCCGCGCACAGGAGTAACTATGGCTACACCTTC.

The chain links TRBV19 to TRBJ2-4; D is undetermined. Trimming removed 4 bases at V and 0 bases at J, with 10 bases between. Looked up from germline, CDR1 is LNHDA and CDR2 is SQIVND (reference sequence). This CDR3 is 15 amino acids long. CDR3 residues: CASSSPRGAKNIQYF. Written as DNA, the CDR3 is TGTGCCAGTAGTAGTCCCAGAGGAGCCAAAAACATTCAGTACTTC.

The chain carries TRBV5-1 and TRBJ2-3; no clear D. V was clipped by 2 bases and J by 2 bases, with 18 bases between them. Germline V gene sequence: CDR1 SGHRS, CDR2 YFSETQ. The CDR3 is 17 residues long. The CDR3 DNA follows: TGCGCCAGCAGCTTAAGATCACCGTATACTTACACAGATACGCAGTATTTT. This translates into CASSLRSPYTYTDTQYF.

The chain is built from TRBV15 and TRBJ2-3; perhaps TRBD2 as D (7 bases). V dropped 1 base and J dropped 3 bases, with 20 bases sitting between them. The CDR3 is made up of 18 amino acids. Germline V gene data show CDR1 as LNHNV and CDR2 as YYDKDF (reference sequence). CDR3 in DNA: TGTGCCACCAGCAGAGCGTCCACCACGGGGGGCAAGACAGATACGCAGTATTTT. Translation gives CATSRASTTGGKTDTQYF.

J is TRBJ2-3 and V is TRBV19; 7 nucleotides agree with TRBD1. Trimming removed 10 bases from V and 0 bases from J; junction bases left unmatched: 4. CDR3 length: 13 amino acids. Germline assignment: CDR1 LNHDA and CDR2 SQIVND (reference sequence). CDR3 DNA sequence: TGTGCCACTCGACAGGGAAGCACAGATACGCAGTATTTT. Amino acid sequence: CATRQGSTDTQYF.

The V and J genes are TRBV7-8 and TRBJ2-5, with D perhaps assigned TRBD1 or TRBD2 (5 bases each). The end of the DNA fits TRBJ2-7 better, so the J call may be wrong. Germline lookup yields CDR1 SGHVS and CDR2 FQNEAQ. The CDR3 has 15 residues. As DNA, the CDR3 is TGTGCCAGCAGCCCCTTCGAGGGGAGTAACTACGAGCAGTACTTC. Protein: CASSPFEGSNYEQYF.

The chain couples TRBV4-3 to TRBJ2-4; D is undetermined. In germline, CDR1 is LGHNA, CDR2 YSLEER. V lost 3 bases, J lost 1 base, and 4 bases lay in between. This CDR3 has 13 amino acids. CDR3 loop: CASSQRAKNIQYF. The CDR3 DNA follows: TGCGCCAGCAGCCAGCGGGCCAAAAACATTCAGTACTTC.

The rearrangement joins TRBV12-5 to TRBJ2-2, with a tentative D call TRBD1 (5 bases). Germline V lookup: CDR1 LGHNT, CDR2 FRNRAP. V was cut by 5 bases and J by 6 bases, with 19 bases left in between. This CDR3 has 16 residues. In DNA form, the CDR3 reads TGTGCTAGTGGTCCCTGGTCCCAGGGTGGGTCCGGGGAGCTGTTTTTT. Its protein is CASGPWSQGGSGELFF.

CDR3 coding DNA: TGCACCAGCAGCCAAGTTGTATTTAGCATCGGTTACAATGAGCAGTTCTTC. Its translation: CTSSQVVFSIGYNEQFF. This chain joins TRBV1 and TRBJ2-1; the D call TRBD2 from the table was never checked on the DNA. TRBV1 corresponds to a pseudogene. The CDR3 consists of 17 residues.

The rearrangement joins TRBV10-3 to TRBJ1-2; unclear D gene. The length of the CDR3 is 16 residues. The V end lost 2 bases, the J end lost 0 bases, and 13 bases lay between the germline ends. The germline V gene has CDR1 ENHRY and CDR2 SYGVKD. The CDR3 is CAISEVRQSANYGYTF. Written as DNA, the CDR3 is TGTGCCATCAGTGAGGTCCGGCAGAGTGCTAACTATGGCTACACCTTC.

This sequence joins TRBV11-3 and TRBJ2-1; D gene uncertain. Germline CDR1 is SGHNT and CDR2 is YENEEA. The CDR3 loop spans 16 amino acids. V was trimmed by 6 bases and J by 1 base, leaving 16 bases between them. The CDR3: CASSPARLGSYNEQFF. The CDR3 DNA reads as TGTGCCAGCAGTCCTGCTAGGTTAGGGTCCTACAATGAGCAGTTCTTC.

The chain uses TRBV4-3 and TRBJ2-3; tentative D call: TRBD2 (6 bases). The CDR3 has 16 residues. Germline loops: CDR1 LGHNA, CDR2 YSLEER. V was clipped by 2 bases and J by 2 bases, with 14 bases between them. As DNA, the CDR3 is TGCGCCAGCAGCCAACAGACTAGTCTATCCACAGATACGCAGTATTTT. Amino acid sequence: CASSQQTSLSTDTQYF.

This clone was recorded once. The V and J genes are TRBV4-2 and TRBJ2-7; D remains ambiguous. Germline CDR1 LGHNA, CDR2 YNFKEQ. The germline V and J ends were trimmed by 4 bases and 2 bases, with 12 bases remaining between them. The CDR3 extends over 14 amino acids. The CDR3 DNA reads TGTGCCAGCAGCCCATCACTACTAACCTACGAGCAGTACTTC. It is translated as CASSPSLLTYEQYF.

This clone was counted once. This chain links TRBV19 with TRBJ2-3; 9 bases match TRBD2. Trimming removed 5 bases from V and 5 bases from J; junction bases left unmatched: 11. CDR3 length equals 16 residues. Germline V gene lookup returns CDR1 LNHDA and CDR2 SQIVND (reference sequence). The CDR3 sequence: CASSPERLAGLDTQYF. The CDR3 DNA follows: TGTGCCAGTAGTCCCGAGCGGCTAGCGGGGTTAGATACGCAGTATTTT.

V and J are TRBV25-1 and TRBJ2-1; D possibly corresponds to TRBD2 (6 bases). Germline assignment: CDR1 MGHDK and CDR2 SYGVNS. There are 14 residues in the CDR3. V shed 2 bases and J shed 9 bases, with 14 bases lying between them. Written as DNA, the CDR3 is TGTGCCAGCAGTGAAGGGGGGAAGTTTTTTGAGCAGTTCTTC. It is translated as CASSEGGKFFEQFF.

The chain employs TRBV6-4 and TRBJ1-6; D is possibly TRBD1 (5 bases). Germline V gene lookup returns CDR1 MRHNA and CDR2 SNTAGT. V was shortened by 3 bases and J by 7 bases, with 10 bases between the two germline ends. CDR3 length: 14 amino acids. The CDR3 reads CASSESKGNSPLHF. CDR3 nucleotide sequence: TGTGCCAGCAGTGAATCAAAGGGGAATTCACCCCTCCACTTT.

The V and J genes are TRBV11-3 and TRBJ2-7, with TRBD1 matching 8 bases. The trim removed 5 bases at V and 1 base at J, leaving 10 bases unmatched. The CDR3 spans 16 residues. Germline V gene data show CDR1 as SGHNT and CDR2 as YENEEA. The CDR3 sequence: CASSLTAGTGSYEQYF. In DNA form, the CDR3 reads TGTGCCAGCAGCCTAACCGCCGGGACAGGATCCTACGAGCAGTACTTC. Looking up the rest from reference TRBV11-3 and TRBJ2-7 gives the full variable domain: EAGVVQSPRYKIIEKKQPVAFWCNPISGHNTLYWYLQNLGQGPELLIRYENEEAVDDSQLPKDRFSAERLKGVDSTLKIQPAELGDSAVYLCASSLTAGTGSYEQYFGPGTRLTVT.

The V and J genes are TRBV19 and TRBJ2-2, with D possibly being TRBD1 (5 bases). Trimming cost V 1 base and J 5 bases, with 11 bases left between them. The CDR3 is 15 residues long. Germline V gene data show CDR1 as LNHDA and CDR2 as SQIVND (reference sequence). CDR3 DNA sequence: TGTGCCAGTAGTATAGGGGGCGTCAGAACCGGGGAGCTGTTTTTT. This codes for CASSIGGVRTGELFF.

V is TRBV4-1 and J is TRBJ1-1, with 7 nucleotides matching TRBD1. Germline CDR1 reads MGHRA; CDR2 reads YSYEKL. This CDR3 spans 17 amino acids. Trimming cost V 3 bases and J 4 bases; bases outside gene matches: 14. The CDR3 spells CASSHTVRGGLTTEAFF. CDR3 nucleotide sequence: TGCGCCAGCAGCCACACAGTCAGGGGGGGGCTGACCACTGAAGCTTTCTTT.

V usage is TRBV7-2 and J usage is TRBJ1-3; 9 bases map to TRBD1. In germline, CDR1 is SGHTA, CDR2 FQGNSA. J was trimmed by 3 bases and V by 4 bases; bases with no gene match: 4. CDR3 length: 15 residues. The CDR3: CASSSQGAFGNTIYF. The CDR3 DNA is TGTGCCAGCAGCTCACAGGGGGCGTTTGGAAACACCATATATTTT. The entire variable domain, with the rest obtained from reference TRBV7-2 and TRBJ1-3, is as follows: GAGVSQSPSNKVTEKGKDVELRCDPISGHTALYWYRQSLGQGLEFLIYFQGNSAPDKSGLPSDRFSAERTGGSVSTLTIQRTQQEDSAVYLCASSSQGAFGNTIYFGEGSWLTVV.

The rearrangement joins TRBV7-2 to TRBJ2-1, with 12 bases fitting TRBD2. V gave up 5 bases and J gave up 7 bases; unmatched junction bases: 9. CDR1 is SGHTA, CDR2 FQGNSA, per germline. This CDR3 region has 16 residues. The CDR3 DNA is TGTGCCAGCAGCCTTTCCGGGACTAGCGGGTGGAATGAGCAGTTCTTC. Translating it yields CASSLSGTSGWNEQFF.

The rearrangement joins TRBV5-1 to TRBJ2-1, with TRBD1 identical over 7 bases. The length of the CDR3 is 14 residues. Per the germline V gene, CDR1 is SGHRS and CDR2 is YFSETQ. With V trimmed by 0 bases and J by 6 bases, 3 bases remained unmatched. CDR3 in amino acids: CASSLDNRGNEQFF. As DNA, the CDR3 is TGCGCCAGCAGCTTGGATAACAGGGGCAATGAGCAGTTCTTC.